The 26 T cell receptor beta chains reported below all come from one sample, sequenced in a study of blood T cell repertoires in COVID-19. Generated by immunoSEQ multiplex PCR, the TCRdb table keeps only in-frame clones and is missing some. The table lists nearly 350,000 clones, roughly 87% of them singletons, with 0.9% to 1.2% in the top ten. The source material was PBMCs or T cells enriched from blood (not recorded which). The source of these receptors is a woman in her twenties or thirties who had recovered from COVID-19.

The chain carries TRBV19 and TRBJ1-1; tentatively, D is TRBD1 (6 bases). Germline V CDR1 and CDR2: LNHDA, SQIVND (reference sequence). Between the trimmed V and J ends, which lost 1 base and 0 bases, there was a span of 12 bases. The CDR3 runs 16 residues. DNA of the CDR3: TGTGCCAGTAGTATAGGGGGGGGCTGGATGAACACTGAAGCTTTCTTT. Amino acids: CASSIGGGWMNTEAFF.

DNA of the CDR3: TGTGCCAGCAACAAAGGGGGCGCACGATCACTCCAGCATTTT. Encoded protein: CASNKGGARSLQHF. V gene TRBV28 combines with J gene TRBJ1-5, with 7 bases lining up with TRBD1. Germline V lookup: CDR1 MDHEN, CDR2 SYDVKM. The CDR3 loop spans 14 amino acids. The trim removed 7 bases at V and 12 bases at J, leaving 15 bases unmatched. Using reference TRBV28 and TRBJ1-5 for the parts outside the CDR3, the full variable domain is DVKVTQSSRYLVKRTGEKVFLECVQDMDHENMFWYRQDPGLGLRLIYFSYDVKMKEKGDIPEGYSVSREKKERFSLILESASTNQTSMYLCASNKGGARSLQHFGDGTRLSIL.

The genes are TRBV6-5 and TRBJ2-2, with 9 bases identical to TRBD1. After removal of 7 bases from V and 8 bases from J, the junction contained 11 bases not matched to a gene. CDR1 is MNHEY, CDR2 SVGAGI, per germline. The CDR3 loop spans 15 amino acids. As DNA, the CDR3 is TGTGCCAGCACACGGGGACAGGGAACAGGGGGGGAGCTGTTTTTT. Amino acid sequence: CASTRGQGTGGELFF.

V is TRBV15 and J is TRBJ1-6; D might be TRBD1 (5 bases). The CDR3 is 18 amino acids. Deletions cut 3 bases from V and 0 bases from J, with 15 bases between. Germline-derived CDR1 and CDR2 are LNHNV and YYDKDF (reference sequence). CDR3 coding DNA: TGTGCCACCAGCAGGGGACTGGGGGGGAGCTCCTATAATTCACCCCTCCACTTT. Translating gives CATSRGLGGSSYNSPLHF.

This clone was seen a single time. V usage is TRBV3-1 (or the pseudogene TRBV3-2) and J usage is TRBJ2-4; no definite D call. Germline loops: CDR1 LGHDT, CDR2 YNNKEL (reference sequence). Deletions cut 5 bases from V and 5 bases from J, with 13 bases between. The CDR3 runs 14 residues. CDR3: CASSYTLGENIQYF. For the CDR3, the DNA is TGTGCCAGCAGCTACACTCTTGGAGAAAACATTCAGTACTTC.

This chain links TRBV25-1 with TRBJ2-3, with 9 bases identical to TRBD2. V lost 5 bases and J lost 1; bases outside the gene matches: 1. Germline V CDR1 and CDR2: MGHDK, SYGVNS. CDR3 length equals 14 residues. CDR3 amino acids: CASSRLAGTDTQYF. CDR3 DNA: TGTGCCAGCAGTCGACTAGCGGGCACAGATACGCAGTATTTT.

This clone was observed a few times. V gene TRBV6-5 combines with J gene TRBJ1-2; D is unclear. The V gene's germline CDR1 is MNHEY and CDR2 SVGAGI. The CDR3 has 12 amino acids. The V end was cut by 7 bases, the J end by 8 bases, with 14 bases between. The CDR3 spells CASITPTGGYTF. The CDR3 coding sequence is TGTGCCAGCATTACACCGACTGGCGGCTACACCTTC.

This sequence joins TRBV10-1 and TRBJ2-7; no clear D. The CDR3 runs 14 residues. Germline V gene lookup returns CDR1 WNHNN and CDR2 SYGVQD (reference sequence). Deletions cut 0 bases from V and 2 bases from J, with 8 bases between. The CDR3 DNA reads as TGCGCCAGCAGTGAGTCGGGCCAGGCCTACGAGCAGTACTTC. Its protein is CASSESGQAYEQYF.

The sample holds one count of this clone. This chain uses TRBV27 with TRBJ1-2, with D uncertain. Germline V gene data show CDR1 as MNHEY and CDR2 as SMNVEV (reference sequence). The CDR3 has 18 residues. V was clipped by 3 bases and J by 0 bases, with 20 bases between them. Here the CDR3 reads CASSLRGSAELANYGYTF. The CDR3 nucleotides are TGTGCCAGCAGTTTGCGAGGATCGGCAGAACTAGCTAACTATGGCTACACCTTC.

Comment on this clone: The sample carries other DNA sequences with the same CDR3. As DNA, the CDR3 is TGCAGCGTCAGGGACAGGAGCTCCTACGAGCAGTACTTC. Amino acid sequence: CSVRDRSSYEQYF. The rearrangement joins TRBV29-1 to TRBJ2-7, with 8 bases identical to TRBD1. In germline, CDR1 is SQVTM, CDR2 ANQGSEA. CDR3 length: 13 residues. V lost 6 bases, J lost 0 bases, and 4 bases stayed unmatched.

The genes are TRBV30 and TRBJ2-1, with D maybe TRBD1 (6 bases). The CDR3 totals 12 residues. V lost 0 bases and J 8 bases, leaving 8 bases between the germline ends. CDR1 and CDR2 from the germline V gene are GTSNPN and SVGIG (reference sequence). CDR3 region: CAWSVQGYEQFF. CDR3 in DNA: TGTGCCTGGAGTGTACAGGGCTATGAGCAGTTCTTC.

For this clone: Other DNA sequences within the sample encode an identical CDR3. The CDR3 spells CAWGVGDTQYF. DNA of the CDR3: TGTGCCTGGGGCGTCGGAGATACGCAGTATTTT. The rearrangement links TRBV30 to TRBJ2-3; D uncertain. This CDR3 is 11 amino acids long. V dropped 5 bases and J dropped 5 bases, with 8 bases sitting between them. The V gene's germline CDR1 is GTSNPN and CDR2 SVGIG (reference sequence).

The chain links TRBV7-8 to TRBJ1-6; TRBD1 agrees at 9 bases. Trimming at V came to 8 bases and at J to 2 bases, leaving 10 bases not matched to a gene. CDR3 length: 17 amino acids. Germline V CDR1 and CDR2: SGHVS, FQNEAQ. CDR3 in amino acids: CASDPRTGDPYNSPLHF. CDR3 bases: TGTGCCAGCGACCCTCGGACAGGGGATCCCTATAATTCACCCCTCCACTTT.

The J gene is TRBJ1-1, the V gene TRBV5-1, with D unclear. Germline-derived CDR1 and CDR2 are SGHRS and YFSETQ. V lost 0 bases and J lost 2, with 8 bases in between. This CDR3 is built from 14 residues. For the CDR3, the DNA is TGCGCCAGCAGCTTGGCCGGGTTTAACACTGAAGCTTTCTTT. Translating it yields CASSLAGFNTEAFF.

This sequence joins TRBV7-2 and TRBJ2-7; 8 bases match TRBD1. Germline trimming cut 6 bases from V and 2 bases from J; bases unmatched to any gene: 9. There are 15 residues in the CDR3. The germline V gene encodes CDR1 SGHTA and CDR2 FQGNSA. The chain's CDR3 is CASRSRGQGPYEQYF. In nucleotides, the CDR3 is TGTGCCAGCAGATCCAGGGGGCAGGGGCCCTACGAGCAGTACTTC.

The V and J genes are TRBV4-1 and TRBJ2-2, with TRBD2 matching over 9 bases. Germline loops: CDR1 MGHRA, CDR2 YSYEKL. With 3 bases clipped from V and 1 base from J, the junction kept 6 bases outside the gene matches. The CDR3 covers 17 residues. This CDR3 reads CASSQAIAGVNTGELFF. The CDR3 DNA is TGCGCCAGCAGCCAGGCGATAGCGGGGGTGAACACCGGGGAGCTGTTTTTT.

This chain joins TRBV28 and TRBJ1-1, with 7 bases lining up with TRBD1. Germline V gene lookup returns CDR1 MDHEN and CDR2 SYDVKM. Trimming removed 5 bases from V and 2 bases from J; junction bases left unmatched: 11. CDR3 length equals 16 residues. CDR3 nucleotides: TGTGCCAGCAGTCACAGGGGATTTGCTGCCAACACTGAAGCTTTCTTT. Its protein is CASSHRGFAANTEAFF.

The chain recombines TRBV4-1 with TRBJ1-4; a weak D match, TRBD1 (6 bases). From germline, CDR1 is MGHRA and CDR2 YSYEKL. Trimming stripped 4 bases from V and 7 bases from J, with 13 bases between. This CDR3 is built from 14 residues. CDR3 coding DNA: TGCGCCAGCAGCCTGACAGGTTCCCGTGAAAAACTGTTTTTT. Its protein is CASSLTGSREKLFF.

The chain has TRBV19 and TRBJ1-6; D perhaps matches TRBD1 (6 bases). Trimming removed 5 bases at V and 7 bases at J, with 15 bases between. CDR3 length: 15 residues. The germline V gene has CDR1 LNHDA and CDR2 SQIVND (reference sequence). The CDR3 nucleotides read TGTGCCAGTAGTGCCCAATCTCAGGGGAATTCACCCCTCCACTTT. Translating gives CASSAQSQGNSPLHF. The entire variable domain, with the rest obtained from reference TRBV19 and TRBJ1-6, is as follows: DGGITQSPKYLFRKEGQNVTLSCEQNLNHDAMYWYRQDPGQGLRLIYYSQIVNDFQKGDIAEGYSVSREKKESFPLTVTSAQKNPTAFYLCASSAQSQGNSPLHFGNGTRLTVT.

J is TRBJ2-7 and V is TRBV3-1 (or the pseudogene TRBV3-2), with unresolved D. The V end lost 1 base, the J end lost 2 bases, and 9 bases lay between the germline ends. This CDR3 region has 14 residues. Germline CDR1 LGHDT, CDR2 YNNKEL (reference sequence). In nucleotides, the CDR3 is TGTGCCAGCAGCCAAGCGGCGGATACCTACGAGCAGTACTTC. It is translated as CASSQAADTYEQYF.

The J gene is TRBJ2-5, the V gene TRBV7-6; 8 bases agree with TRBD2. Unmatched junction bases numbered 8, after V lost 1 base and J lost 4 bases. The V gene's germline CDR1 is SGHVS and CDR2 FNYEAQ. This CDR3 has 16 residues. The CDR3 loop reads CASSLVGGALRETQYF. The CDR3 DNA reads as TGTGCCAGCAGCTTAGTCGGGGGGGCCCTCCGAGAGACCCAGTACTTC.

The chain is built from TRBV12-5 and TRBJ1-5; TRBD1 matches 11 bases. This CDR3 has 16 residues. The germline V gene encodes CDR1 LGHNT and CDR2 FRNRAP. Germline trimming cut 1 base from V and 6 bases from J; bases unmatched to any gene: 5. The chain's CDR3 is CASGLGDRGSRQPQHF. CDR3 nucleotides: TGTGCTAGTGGTTTGGGGGACAGGGGGTCTCGTCAGCCCCAGCATTTT. The full variable domain, in which reference TRBV12-5 and TRBJ1-5 provide the parts outside the CDR3, is DARVTQTPRHKVTEMGQEVTMRCQPILGHNTVFWYRQTMMQGLELLAYFRNRAPLDDSGMPKDRFSAEMPDATLATLKIQPSEPRDSAVYFCASGLGDRGSRQPQHFGDGTRLSIL.

The chain is built from TRBV28 and TRBJ2-7, with D tentatively TRBD1 (7 bases). This CDR3 has 18 residues. The V and J ends lost 6 bases and 3 bases respectively, with 27 bases between them. Germline lookup yields CDR1 MDHEN and CDR2 SYDVKM. The CDR3 DNA reads as TGTGCCAGCAGAGGGGGCCCGGACGGGGGAGCCAAAATCTACGAGCAGTACTTC. Protein: CASRGGPDGGAKIYEQYF.

The chain has TRBV30 and TRBJ1-2; 7 bases are a match to TRBD1. CDR3 length equals 14 residues. Unmatched junction bases numbered 10, after V lost 3 bases and J lost 6 bases. Germline lookup yields CDR1 GTSNPN and CDR2 SVGIG (reference sequence). The DNA for the CDR3 is TGTGCCTGGAGCCCAGGGGGGAGCCCGAATGGCTACACCTTC. This codes for CAWSPGGSPNGYTF.

The chain couples TRBV5-1 to TRBJ2-3; perhaps TRBD1 as D (7 bases). The CDR3 length is 16 residues. Germline values: CDR1 SGHRS, CDR2 YFSETQ. V lost 0 bases and J 2 bases, leaving 13 bases between the germline ends. The CDR3 region is CASSLGARGVTDTQYF. In nucleotides, the CDR3 is TGCGCCAGCAGCTTGGGAGCCAGGGGGGTCACAGATACGCAGTATTTT.

The chain has TRBV4-1 and TRBJ2-7; tentatively, D is TRBD1 (6 bases). Trimming took off 1 base at V and 7 bases at J, with 17 bases between the two ends. Germline assignment: CDR1 MGHRA and CDR2 YSYEKL. The CDR3 has 15 residues. CDR3 DNA: TGCGCCAGCAGCCAAGTCGGGACACGGATGTGGGAGCAGTACTTC. Amino acids: CASSQVGTRMWEQYF.